The 28 T cell receptor beta chains given below trace back to one sample, sequenced in a study of cytomegalovirus exposure and HLA in healthy donors. Clones were sequenced by immunoSEQ multiplex PCR, and TCRdb holds only the in-frame ones, with some missing. This table holds 56,000 or so clones, around 94% found once. The specimen sequenced was PBMCs. The receptor set was obtained from a man younger than 35 in good health and CMV-seronegative.

The rearrangement links TRBV21-1 to TRBJ2-5; the D call of TRBD1 is as the table states it, not checked on the DNA. TRBV21-1 is a recognized pseudogene. CDR3 length equals 15 residues. The CDR3 here is CASSKVPDSQETQYF. The CDR3 nucleotides read TGTGCCAGCAGCAAAGTTCCGGACAGCCAAGAGACCCAGTACTTC.

This chain joins TRBV5-6 and TRBJ1-3; 9 bases are shared with TRBD1. The CDR3 runs to 17 residues. Trimming removed 0 bases from V and 5 bases from J; junction bases left unmatched: 9. CDR1 is SGHDT and CDR2 is YYEEEE in the germline V gene. CDR3 bases: TGTGCCAGCAGCTTGGGCTCTGCTGGACAGGGGAGAAACACCATATATTTT. Protein sequence: CASSLGSAGQGRNTIYF.

The chain carries TRBV11-3 and TRBJ1-1; D unresolved. The CDR3 is 13 amino acids. The germline V gene encodes CDR1 SGHNT and CDR2 YENEEA. Trimming pared 3 bases from V and 1 base from J, leaving 6 bases between. The CDR3: CASSFEANTEAFF. The CDR3 region has the DNA TGTGCCAGCAGCTTTGAGGCGAACACTGAAGCTTTCTTT.

V and J are TRBV6-1 and TRBJ1-5; D gene uncertain. V shed 2 bases and J shed 6 bases, with 8 bases lying between them. This CDR3 spans 13 amino acids. Looked up from germline, CDR1 is MNHNS and CDR2 is SASEGT. The CDR3: CASSELGVQPQHF. For the CDR3, the DNA is TGTGCCAGCAGTGAACTCGGGGTTCAGCCCCAGCATTTT.

This clone was detected only a few times. The V call is TRBV4-1, the J call TRBJ2-5; D perhaps matches TRBD2 (5 bases). V lost 0 bases, J lost 2 bases, and 10 bases lay in between. Germline V CDR1 and CDR2: MGHRA, YSYEKL. The CDR3 contains 15 residues. For the CDR3, the DNA is TGCGCCAGCAGCCAAGAGCAGCGGTCGCAAGAGACCCAGTACTTC. Translated: CASSQEQRSQETQYF.

The chain links TRBV7-2 to TRBJ2-3, with D perhaps matching TRBD1 (5 bases). The length of the CDR3 is 15 residues. Germline V gene sequence: CDR1 SGHTA, CDR2 FQGNSA. Deletions cut 1 base from V and 5 bases from J, with 13 bases between. The CDR3 here is CASSLDGVGEDTQYF. The CDR3 DNA follows: TGTGCCAGCAGCTTAGATGGGGTAGGGGAAGATACGCAGTATTTT.

This clone was detected only a few times. This rearrangement joins TRBV4-3 to TRBJ1-4; D remains ambiguous. The V gene lost 0 bases and the J gene lost 4 bases, with 12 bases spanning the gap. From germline, CDR1 is LGHNA and CDR2 YSLEER. The CDR3 is 16 amino acids. The CDR3 loop is CASSQDRGTGNEKLFF. CDR3 nucleotide sequence: TGCGCCAGCAGCCAAGATCGGGGAACGGGTAATGAAAAACTGTTTTTT.

This clone has a handful of counts. The rearrangement joins TRBV19 to TRBJ2-7; 7 positions agree with TRBD1. Germline V gene lookup returns CDR1 LNHDA and CDR2 SQIVND (reference sequence). The length of the CDR3 is 14 residues. Trimming cost V 3 bases and J 3 bases; bases outside gene matches: 5. CDR3 sequence (DNA): TGTGCCAGTAGTATGACAGGGAATGTCTACGAGCAGTACTTC. This encodes CASSMTGNVYEQYF.

The chain carries TRBV5-4 and TRBJ2-1; TRBD2 is a possible D gene (6 bases). The V end lost 4 bases, the J end lost 0 bases, and 17 bases lay between the germline ends. The CDR3 runs 17 residues. Germline-derived CDR1 and CDR2 are SGHNT and YYREEE (reference sequence). DNA for the CDR3: TGTGCCAGCAGCCCACCCGGAGGGGTCAGCTCCTACAATGAGCAGTTCTTC. Translating it yields CASSPPGGVSSYNEQFF.

The chain carries TRBV5-1 and TRBJ2-5; 11 bases match TRBD2. The CDR3 is 16 residues long. V shed 0 bases and J 3 bases; nucleotides not matched to a gene: 4. Germline CDR1 SGHRS, CDR2 YFSETQ. The CDR3 nucleotides read TGCGCCAGCAGCTTGGCGGCGGGACTAGCGGAAGAGACCCAGTACTTC. Its protein is CASSLAAGLAEETQYF.

The J gene is TRBJ2-1, the V gene TRBV7-9, with D hard to call. The CDR3 totals 13 residues. Per germline, CDR1 SEHNR and CDR2 FQNEAQ (reference sequence). V lost 5 bases and J 12 bases, leaving 17 bases between the germline ends. The CDR3 DNA is TGTGCCAGCAGCCCACGTTATCTTTCGGTGCAGTTCTTC. Residues: CASSPRYLSVQFF.

The rearrangement uses TRBV9 and TRBJ2-3; no reliable D call. Germline V gene lookup returns CDR1 SGDLS and CDR2 YYNGEE. V was pared by 0 bases and J by 0 bases, with 8 bases between. CDR3 length: 15 amino acids. The CDR3 loop reads CASSVGPESTDTQYF. CDR3 bases: TGTGCCAGCAGCGTAGGTCCGGAGAGCACAGATACGCAGTATTTT. Full variable domain (remainder filled in from reference TRBV9 and TRBJ2-3): DSGVTQTPKHLITATGQRVTLRCSPRSGDLSVYWYQQSLDQGLQFLIQYYNGEERAKGNILERFSAQQFPDLHSELNLSSLELGDSALYFCASSVGPESTDTQYFGPGTRLTVL.

To note about this clone: At one end, the junction sequence differs from germline, possibly due to a read error. The J gene is TRBJ2-5, the V gene TRBV28; the match to TRBD1 covers 7 bases. Germline-derived CDR1 and CDR2 are MDHEN and SYDVKM. The CDR3 has 17 amino acids. The CDR3 protein is CASSLYASTGSGEAQYF. In DNA form, the CDR3 reads TGTGCCAGCAGTTTATACGCATCGACAGGGTCCGGAGAGGCCCAGTACTTC.

The chain couples TRBV6-5 to TRBJ1-5; tentative D call: TRBD1 (6 bases). This CDR3 comprises 15 residues. The germline V and J ends were trimmed by 0 bases and 6 bases, with 12 bases remaining between them. Per germline, CDR1 MNHEY and CDR2 SVGAGI. CDR3 amino acids: CASSYSPGAGQPQHF. CDR3 DNA sequence: TGTGCCAGCAGTTACTCCCCAGGGGCAGGTCAGCCCCAGCATTTT.

V gene TRBV5-8 combines with J gene TRBJ2-5, with D perhaps TRBD1 (5 bases). Trimming took off 0 bases at V and 0 bases at J, with 12 bases between the two ends. The CDR3 runs to 16 residues. CDR1 is SGHTS, CDR2 YDEGEE, per germline. The CDR3 spells CASSLGQGTYQETQYF. The CDR3 region has the DNA TGTGCCAGCAGCTTGGGCCAGGGAACGTACCAAGAGACCCAGTACTTC.

This chain joins TRBV27 and TRBJ2-1, with 7 bases lining up with TRBD1. Germline CDR1 reads MNHEY; CDR2 reads SMNVEV (reference sequence). The CDR3 loop spans 15 amino acids. Trimming cost V 3 bases and J 7 bases; bases outside gene matches: 9. The CDR3 nucleotides read TGTGCCAGCAGTTTTCTGGGACAGATTAGAAATGAGCAGTTCTTC. It translates to CASSFLGQIRNEQFF.

This sequence joins TRBV19 and TRBJ2-6, with D possibly TRBD2 on 6 matching bases. This CDR3 contains 16 residues. From germline, CDR1 is LNHDA and CDR2 SQIVND (reference sequence). Trimming took 2 bases from V and 3 from J, leaving 11 bases between them. DNA for the CDR3: TGTGCCAGTAGTATACAGAGGGGAGGTGGGGCCAACGTCCTGACTTTC. Protein: CASSIQRGGGANVLTF.

The CDR3 sequence: CASSSSGRNAYEQYF. The CDR3 DNA follows: TGTGCCAGCAGTTCTAGCGGGAGAAACGCCTACGAGCAGTACTTC. This chain connects TRBV28 to TRBJ2-7; TRBD2 matches 10 bases. V lost 4 bases, J lost 2 bases, and 5 bases stayed unmatched. CDR1 is MDHEN, CDR2 SYDVKM, per germline. The CDR3 is 15 residues long. The whole variable domain, filled in from reference TRBV28 and TRBJ2-7, reads DVKVTQSSRYLVKRTGEKVFLECVQDMDHENMFWYRQDPGLGLRLIYFSYDVKMKEKGDIPEGYSVSREKKERFSLILESASTNQTSMYLCASSSSGRNAYEQYFGPGTRLTVT.

The J gene is TRBJ2-7, the V gene TRBV19; D unclear. The CDR3 has 14 amino acids. The V gene's germline CDR1 is LNHDA and CDR2 SQIVND (reference sequence). Trimming stripped 3 bases from V and 7 bases from J, with 16 bases between. The DNA for the CDR3 is TGTGCCAGTAGTATGGAAGCCCATTTGAGGGAGCAGTACTTC. Its protein is CASSMEAHLREQYF.

The rearrangement uses TRBV18 and TRBJ2-7; TRBD1 is a possible D gene (6 bases). Per germline, CDR1 KGHSH and CDR2 LQKENI. V gave up 5 bases and J gave up 7 bases, with 24 bases separating them. This CDR3 spans 16 amino acids. The CDR3 loop is CASSAISGTHGEEQYF. Written as DNA, the CDR3 is TGTGCCAGCTCAGCAATATCCGGGACACACGGGGAGGAGCAGTACTTC.

J is TRBJ1-5 and V is TRBV27; D is unclear. This CDR3 has 13 residues. Germline CDR1 MNHEY, CDR2 SMNVEV (reference sequence). Trimming took 0 bases from V and 6 from J, leaving 6 bases between them. This CDR3 reads CASSLSEVQPQHF. CDR3 in DNA: TGTGCCAGCAGTTTATCGGAGGTTCAGCCCCAGCATTTT.

The V gene is TRBV5-1, the J gene TRBJ2-7, with 10 bases fitting TRBD1. Germline V gene data show CDR1 as SGHRS and CDR2 as YFSETQ. After removal of 4 bases from V and 2 bases from J, the junction contained 6 bases not matched to a gene. This CDR3 contains 15 residues. The chain's CDR3 is CASSVGTGETYEQYF. CDR3 bases: TGCGCCAGCAGCGTTGGGACAGGGGAAACCTACGAGCAGTACTTC.

The chain uses TRBV6-1 and TRBJ1-1; no clear D. CDR3 length equals 15 residues. Trimming removed 8 bases at V and 7 bases at J, with 23 bases between. Germline assignment: CDR1 MNHNS and CDR2 SASEGT. The CDR3 spells CASSPRPGDLGEAFF. CDR3 DNA sequence: TGTGCCAGCTCCCCTCGACCGGGAGATCTGGGTGAAGCTTTCTTT.

This clone occurred once. The rearrangement uses TRBV28 and TRBJ2-7; 11 bases are a match to TRBD1. The CDR3 covers 13 residues. Germline CDR1 MDHEN, CDR2 SYDVKM. Trimming at V came to 4 bases and at J to 4 bases, leaving 0 bases not matched to a gene. The CDR3, as DNA: TGTGCCAGCAGTTGGGACAGGGGGTACGAGCAGTACTTC. Its protein product is CASSWDRGYEQYF.

V and J are TRBV6-5 and TRBJ2-7; D is ambiguous. Germline values: CDR1 MNHEY, CDR2 SVGAGI. The CDR3 covers 14 residues. Trimming removed 0 bases from V and 4 bases from J, with 10 bases in between. The CDR3 is CASSYSLPVYEQYF. The CDR3 DNA follows: TGTGCCAGCAGTTACTCCCTTCCAGTGTACGAGCAGTACTTC.

The chain has TRBV15 and TRBJ1-2; 7 bases fit TRBD1. In germline, CDR1 is LNHNV, CDR2 YYDKDF (reference sequence). Unmatched junction bases numbered 12, after V lost 5 bases and J lost 6 bases. The CDR3 has 15 amino acids. The CDR3 region has the DNA TGTGCCACCAGCCCAGGGGGGCCAGGGATCGATGGCTACACCTTC. Translated: CATSPGGPGIDGYTF. The variable domain in full, with the rest retrieved from reference TRBV15 and TRBJ1-2, is DAMVIQNPRYQVTQFGKPVTLSCSQTLNHNVMYWYQQKSSQAPKLLFHYYDKDFNNEADTPDNFQSRRPNTSFCFLDIRSPGLGDTAMYLCATSPGGPGIDGYTFGSGTRLTVV.

The V and J genes are TRBV28 and TRBJ2-1; 11 bases are shared with TRBD2. After removal of 2 bases from V and 6 bases from J, the junction contained 6 bases not matched to a gene. The CDR3 contains 16 residues. Per the germline V gene, CDR1 is MDHEN and CDR2 is SYDVKM. The CDR3 is CASSLVTSGATNEQFF. CDR3 bases: TGTGCCAGCAGTTTAGTGACTAGCGGGGCTACCAATGAGCAGTTCTTC.

The V call is TRBV5-1, the J call TRBJ1-1; D uncertain. Trimming cost V 0 bases and J 5 bases, with 11 bases left between them. This CDR3 comprises 14 residues. Germline assignment: CDR1 SGHRS and CDR2 YFSETQ. The CDR3 reads CASSLGGGNTEAFF. The CDR3 DNA is TGCGCCAGCAGCTTGGGCGGAGGGAATACTGAAGCTTTCTTT.